This T cell receptor beta chain was identified in a study of OX40 agonist ivuxolimab in advanced cancers. About the research overall: Intravenous ivuxolimab was administered to patients every 2 weeks at 0.01 to 10 mg/kg.

Study-wide results and limits: The authors also found low normalized T-cell clonal expansion in some nonresponders.

V gave up 4 bases and J gave up 2 bases; unmatched junction bases: 5. Germline lookup yields CDR1 SGHVS and CDR2 FNYEAQ. The CDR3 runs to 14 residues. Measured with immunoSEQ multiplex PCR; TCRdb has only the in-frame clones, and not every one. The sample comprises around 39,000 clones, about four fifths of which are singletons, and roughly 13% rests with the top ten. Comments on this clone: Its antigen is unknown.

The material sequenced was CD4+ or CD8+ T cells sorted from blood, taken in a trial of the OX40 agonist ivuxolimab. The source is an adult with an advanced solid tumor such as melanoma, head and neck, liver or kidney cancer. The V call is TRBV7-6, the J call TRBJ2-7; 7 nucleotides align to TRBD1. CDR3 in DNA: TGTGCCAGCAGCTCAACAGGGGAGACCTACGAGCAGTACTTC. Translating it yields CASSSTGETYEQYF.